This is a list of T cell receptor beta chains from one sample in a study of shared clonotypes between healthy human individuals. Profiling relied on immunoSEQ multiplex PCR, and the TCRdb table lists in-frame clones only, not all of them. The repertoire consists of about 1.1 million clones, with around three quarters occurring once and the leading ten covering about 0.52%. The sequenced material came from memory CD4+ T cells from PBMCs. Receptors were obtained from a man aged 18 to 29 in good health. Some clones in this sample may be carry-over from other donors' samples. Both conserved end residues are part of each CDR3. A D gene is named only where the DNA matches it firmly. The size field is filled for only some rows; it gives once, few, many or a size class.

v_call	d_call	clone_size	j_call	cdr3_nt	cdr3_aa
TRBV5-8	NA	NA	TRBJ2-5	TGTGCCAGCAGCACCGGACAGGGACTAGGGGAGACCCAGTACTTC	CASSTGQGLGETQYF
TRBV9	TRBD2	NA	TRBJ2-3	TGTGCCAGCAGTTATAGCGGGGCCTCCACAGATACGCAGTATTTT	CASSYSGASTDTQYF
TRBV18	TRBD1	once	TRBJ1-1	TGTGCCAGCTCACCGGGACAGGGGGGAAACACTGAAGCTTTCTTT	CASSPGQGGNTEAFF
TRBV6-1	NA	NA	TRBJ2-7	TGTGCCAGCAGTGTTTTCATCGGGACTCCTGAGCAGTACTTC	CASSVFIGTPEQYF
TRBV5-1	TRBD1	NA	TRBJ1-5	TGCGCCAGCAGCACTACAGGGGGCGATCAGCCCCAGCATTTT	CASSTTGGDQPQHF
TRBV7-2	NA	NA	TRBJ2-1	TGTGCCAGCAGCCAGACTAGCTACAATGAGCAGTTCTTC	CASSQTSYNEQFF
TRBV4-1	TRBD2	NA	TRBJ2-3	TGCGCCAGCAGCCAAGCCGTACTAGCGGGAGCTGAGGATACGCAGTATTTT	CASSQAVLAGAEDTQYF
TRBV29-1	TRBD1	NA	TRBJ1-1	TGCAGCGCTGCGACAGGGGCGAACACTGAAGCTTTCTTT	CSAATGANTEAFF
TRBV28	TRBD2	NA	TRBJ2-7	TGTGCCAGCAGTTTCATGACTAGCGGATCCTACGAGCAGTACTTC	CASSFMTSGSYEQYF
TRBV18	TRBD1	NA	TRBJ1-5	TGTGCCAGCTCACTCAGACAGGGAGGGGAGCAGCCCCAGCATTTT	CASSLRQGGEQPQHF
TRBV5-5	TRBD1	NA	TRBJ1-5	TGTGCCAGCAGCTGGAAGAGGACAGGGGGAGGCAATCAGCCCCAGCATTTT	CASSWKRTGGGNQPQHF
TRBV11-3	NA	NA	TRBJ2-7	TGTGCCAGCAGCCTCGGACTGGGCGAGCAGTACTTC	CASSLGLGEQYF
TRBV7-2	NA	NA	TRBJ1-5	TGTGCCAGCAGCTGGGGCAGTCAGCCCCAGCATTTT	CASSWGSQPQHF
TRBV10-3	NA	NA	TRBJ2-1	TGTGCCATCAGTGACAGGGCTGGTGAGCAGTTCTTC	CAISDRAGEQFF
TRBV19	TRBD1	NA	TRBJ1-5	TGTGCCAGTAGTACCCATCAGGGGGGGAAAAGCAATCAGCCCCAGCATTTT	CASSTHQGGKSNQPQHF
TRBV27	NA	few	TRBJ2-7	TGTGCCAGCAAGGCTAGCGAGGAGTACGAGCAGTACTTC	CASKASEEYEQYF
TRBV7-9	NA	NA	TRBJ2-7	TGTGCCAGCAGCCAGCCCCCACCCCCCGAAGGGAGCGAGCAGTACTTC	CASSQPPPPEGSEQYF
TRBV7-2	NA	NA	TRBJ2-4	TGTGCCAGCAGCTTAGCGGGGTCAAGCGGTGCCAAAAACATTCAGTACTTC	CASSLAGSSGAKNIQYF
TRBV5-4	NA	once	TRBJ2-7	TGTGCCAGCAGCCTAAGGACTGAGAGCTCCTACGAGCAGTACTTC	CASSLRTESSYEQYF
TRBV19	NA	NA	TRBJ1-3	TGTGCCAGTAGTACCCATGCGTACTCTGGAAACACCATATATTTT	CASSTHAYSGNTIYF
TRBV7-9	TRBD1	NA	TRBJ2-5	TGTGCCAGCAGCCAGCGTTTAGGAGTACAGGGGCACGGAGAGACCCAGTACTTC	CASSQRLGVQGHGETQYF
TRBV27	NA	NA	TRBJ2-7	TGTGCCAGCAGTTCGGTTGGGGCGGGCGAGCAGTACTTC	CASSSVGAGEQYF
TRBV5-4	NA	NA	TRBJ2-1	TGTGCCAGCAGCCTGGACAGATACAATGAGCAGTTCTTC	CASSLDRYNEQFF
TRBV7-2	TRBD2	NA	TRBJ2-7	TGTGCCAGCAGCTCTAGAGTGGGACTAGGGGGCGAGCAGTACTTC	CASSSRVGLGGEQYF
TRBV7-2	NA	NA	TRBJ1-5	TGTGCCAGCAGCCCCGATAGCAATCAGCCCCAGCATTTT	CASSPDSNQPQHF
TRBV5-4	TRBD2	NA	TRBJ2-1	TGTGCCAGCACCAAGATAGCGGGAGGTTCCTACAATGAGCAGTTCTTC	CASTKIAGGSYNEQFF
TRBV27	NA	NA	TRBJ2-2	TGTGCCAGCGCGTACAGGGAAGCCGGGGAGCTGTTTTTT	CASAYREAGELFF
TRBV29-1	NA	NA	TRBJ2-1	TGCAGCGTTGAACCCACTAGTAGTAGCGTGTCCTACAATGAGCAGTTCTTC	CSVEPTSSSVSYNEQFF
TRBV2	NA	NA	TRBJ2-5	TGTGCCAGCAGTAGGGACGTCCGTTCCCAAGAGACCCAGTACTTC	CASSRDVRSQETQYF
TRBV6-5	TRBD1	NA	TRBJ2-1	TGTGCCAGCAGTGGAACCGGGACAGGTTACAATGAGCAGTTCTTC	CASSGTGTGYNEQFF
TRBV19	TRBD1	few	TRBJ1-1	TGTGCCACAAAGGGGGACAGGTGGGACACTGAAGCTTTCTTT	CATKGDRWDTEAFF
TRBV11-2	NA	NA	TRBJ2-7	TGTGCCAGCAGCTTAGTGGGTGCGTTCGGTAGGGGCGAGCAGTACTTC	CASSLVGAFGRGEQYF
TRBV29-1	NA	NA	TRBJ1-1	TGCAGCGTTGAAGTCCAGGGGAACACTGAAGCTTTCTTT	CSVEVQGNTEAFF
TRBV28	TRBD1	NA	TRBJ1-2	TGTGCCAGCGTGGACAGGAAAACCTATGGCTACACCTTC	CASVDRKTYGYTF
TRBV29-1	NA	NA	TRBJ2-5	TGCAGCGCCGAACCAACTACACGAGAGACCCAGTACTTC	CSAEPTTRETQYF
TRBV18	NA	NA	TRBJ2-2	TGTGCCAGCCGTTCGGGTGGATCGAGCACCGGGGAGCTGTTTTTT	CASRSGGSSTGELFF
TRBV5-1	NA	NA	TRBJ1-4	TGCGCCAGCAGCTTGGCTCCTGGGGCTAATGAAAAACTGTTTTTT	CASSLAPGANEKLFF
TRBV2	NA	few	TRBJ2-2	TGTGCCAGCAGTGAGGGGCAGATGAACACCGGGGAGCTGTTTTTT	CASSEGQMNTGELFF
TRBV5-1	NA	NA	TRBJ2-7	TGCGCCAGCAGTTATGACGGCTACGAGCAGTACTTC	CASSYDGYEQYF
TRBV5-4	NA	NA	TRBJ2-7	TGTGCCAGCAGCTTGGGTTCAGGGGATCTCTACGAGCAGTACTTC	CASSLGSGDLYEQYF
TRBV18	NA	NA	TRBJ1-3	TGTGCCAGCTCTCAATCTCCCGGGCTGACCAGAACCTCTGGAAACACCATATATTTT	CASSQSPGLTRTSGNTIYF
TRBV15	TRBD2	NA	TRBJ2-1	TGTGCCACCAGAAGCGGGAGAGGCGCCTACAATGAGCAGTTCTTC	CATRSGRGAYNEQFF
TRBV7-2	NA	NA	TRBJ2-6	TGTGCCAGCAGCTTAGGGGGGCCTGGGGCCAACGTCCTGACTTTC	CASSLGGPGANVLTF
TRBV19	NA	NA	TRBJ2-2	TGTGCCAGTAGTGCCTCAGGGGGTCCCGGGAGGCTGTTTTTT	CASSASGGPGRLFF
TRBV30	NA	NA	TRBJ2-7	TGTGCCTGGAGTTTCTATCTGGAGGGGCAGTACTTC	CAWSFYLEGQYF
TRBV27	TRBD1	NA	TRBJ2-5	TGTGCCAGCAGAGGGACAGGGGCCGAACAAGAGACCCAGTACTTC	CASRGTGAEQETQYF
TRBV15	NA	NA	TRBJ2-7	TGTGCCACCAGCACCTCCTACAGGGCCCTGGCCTACGAGCAGTACTTC	CATSTSYRALAYEQYF
TRBV4-3	NA	NA	TRBJ2-3	TGCGCCAGCAGCCAAGATCGCTTATGGGGGACGAGCACAGATACGCAGTATTTT	CASSQDRLWGTSTDTQYF
TRBV6-1	NA	NA	TRBJ2-1	TGTGCCAGCAGTGAAAATTGGGCGCGGCTTAGCTCCTACAATGAGCAGTTCTTC	CASSENWARLSSYNEQFF
TRBV7-9	NA	NA	TRBJ2-7	TGTGCCAGCAGCCCCTCGAAGCTAAGGCAGTACTTC	CASSPSKLRQYF
TRBV14	TRBD1	NA	TRBJ2-1	TGTGCCAGCAGCACGGGACAGGGGGCTTTATATGAGCAGTTCTTC	CASSTGQGALYEQFF
TRBV29-1	NA	few	TRBJ1-3	TGCAGCGCCCTGGACCTCTCTGGAAACACCATATATTTT	CSALDLSGNTIYF